The 19 T cell receptor beta chains below come from one sample, sequenced in a study of cytomegalovirus exposure and HLA in healthy donors. Data came from immunoSEQ multiplex PCR; TCRdb stores just in-frame clones and leaves some out. The profile shows 110,000 to 150,000 clones, 84% of them singletons. The source material was PBMCs. The receptors originated from a woman between 25 and 40 years old in good health and CMV-seronegative.

This chain links TRBV11-2 with TRBJ2-5, with TRBD2 identical over 8 bases. Germline V lookup: CDR1 SGHAT, CDR2 FQNNGV. Losses at the gene ends were 5 bases for V and 10 bases for J; bases not matched to a gene: 6. The length of the CDR3 is 12 residues. Here the CDR3 reads CASSTPGGGQYF. The CDR3 region has the DNA TGTGCCAGCAGCACCCCCGGGGGGGGCCAGTACTTC.

The rearrangement links TRBV5-4 to TRBJ1-2, with 9 bases that match TRBD1. V shed 4 bases, J shed 2 bases, and the junction held 6 bases outside the gene matches. The germline V gene has CDR1 SGHNT and CDR2 YYREEE (reference sequence). The CDR3 length is 15 residues. CDR3 protein: CASSLGTGRNYGYTF. The DNA of the CDR3 is TGTGCCAGCAGCCTAGGGACAGGGAGAAACTATGGCTACACCTTC. Full variable domain (remainder filled in from reference TRBV5-4 and TRBJ1-2): ETGVTQSPTHLIKTRGQQVTLRCSSQSGHNTVSWYQQALGQGPQFIFQYYREEENGRGNFPPRFSGLQFPNYSSELNVNALELDDSALYLCASSLGTGRNYGYTFGSGTRLTVV.

This chain joins TRBV23-1 and TRBJ2-2; 13 nucleotides align to TRBD2. Being an ORF, TRBV23-1 has a function that is uncertain. V gave up 4 bases and J gave up 5 bases; unmatched junction bases: 10. This CDR3 spans 18 amino acids. The CDR3 reads CASSLRNPGLAGTGELFF. The CDR3 DNA reads as TGCGCCAGCAGTCTACGAAACCCGGGACTAGCGGGAACCGGGGAGCTGTTTTTT.

The chain uses TRBV5-8 and TRBJ1-5; no clear D gene. Trimming removed 7 bases from V and 2 bases from J, with 13 bases in between. CDR1 and CDR2 (germline): SGHTS, YDEGEE. The CDR3 totals 14 residues. The chain's CDR3 is CASHRLGGNQPQHF. The CDR3 nucleotides are TGTGCCAGCCATCGTCTCGGGGGCAATCAGCCCCAGCATTTT.

This chain joins TRBV7-2 and TRBJ1-2, with D uncertain. The germline V gene encodes CDR1 SGHTA and CDR2 FQGNSA. Trimming took off 2 bases at V and 8 bases at J, with 12 bases between the two ends. This CDR3 comprises 13 residues. CDR3: CASSLYISGGYTF. For the CDR3, the DNA is TGTGCCAGCAGCTTATATATCTCGGGAGGCTACACCTTC. The whole variable domain, remainder taken from reference TRBV7-2 and TRBJ1-2, is GAGVSQSPSNKVTEKGKDVELRCDPISGHTALYWYRQSLGQGLEFLIYFQGNSAPDKSGLPSDRFSAERTGGSVSTLTIQRTQQEDSAVYLCASSLYISGGYTFGSGTRLTVV.

This clone was recorded a few times. Compared with germline, one end of the junction differs, possibly owing to a read error. The DNA for the CDR3 is TGTGCCAGCAGTTCCGGACAGGGAAGCCACTTC. Translated, it gives CASSSGQGSHF. The J gene is TRBJ2-7, the V gene TRBV27; TRBD1 matches at 8 bases. Germline-derived CDR1 and CDR2 are MNHEY and SMNVEV (reference sequence). The CDR3 spans 11 residues.

The chain recombines TRBV7-9 with TRBJ1-4, with TRBD1 identical over 11 bases. Germline loops: CDR1 SEHNR, CDR2 FQNEAQ (reference sequence). The CDR3 extends over 16 amino acids. Trimming cost V 2 bases and J 8 bases; bases outside gene matches: 7. The CDR3 here is CASSLRGTGGSEKLFF. The CDR3 coding sequence is TGTGCCAGCAGCTTAAGGGGGACAGGGGGATCGGAAAAACTGTTTTTT.

The chain carries TRBV4-3 and TRBJ1-5; D is unresolved. This CDR3 comprises 16 residues. V gave up 1 base and J gave up 1 base, with 11 bases separating them. Looked up from germline, CDR1 is LGHNA and CDR2 is YSLEER. The CDR3 DNA reads as TGCGCCAGCAGCCAAGTGTACGGGAGGAGCAATCAGCCCCAGCATTTT. Translation: CASSQVYGRSNQPQHF.

The V and J genes are TRBV10-3 and TRBJ2-7, with 9 bases that match TRBD1. Germline values: CDR1 ENHRY, CDR2 SYGVKD. J gave up 2 bases and V 0 bases, and 8 bases lay outside the gene matches. CDR3 size: 17 residues. In DNA, the CDR3 is TGTGCCATCAGTGAGTCGGACTCCGGGACAGGGCCCTACGAGCAGTACTTC. It is translated as CAISESDSGTGPYEQYF.

The chain combines TRBV27 with TRBJ2-3; D not certain. V lost 2 bases and J lost 1, with 4 bases in between. The CDR3 spans 13 residues. Germline V gene lookup returns CDR1 MNHEY and CDR2 SMNVEV (reference sequence). CDR3 bases: TGTGCCAGCAGTTTAAGCGGCACAGATACGCAGTATTTT. This encodes CASSLSGTDTQYF.

V usage is TRBV5-6 and J usage is TRBJ1-1; D remains ambiguous. The CDR3 loop spans 13 amino acids. V was pared by 4 bases and J by 1 base, with 8 bases between. Germline V gives CDR1 SGHDT, CDR2 YYEEEE. The CDR3 DNA sequence: TGTGCCAGCAGCCGCACAGAGAACACTGAAGCTTTCTTT. Protein: CASSRTENTEAFF.

This clone appeared a few times. The V call is TRBV7-6, the J call TRBJ2-1, with TRBD2 matching 7 bases. Germline loops: CDR1 SGHVS, CDR2 FNYEAQ. This CDR3 region has 14 residues. The junction had 7 bases not matched to a gene; V was cut back by 6 bases and J by 5 bases. CDR3: CASSGLAVNNEQFF. CDR3 DNA sequence: TGTGCCAGCAGTGGGCTAGCGGTCAACAATGAGCAGTTCTTC. The whole variable domain, remainder taken from reference TRBV7-6 and TRBJ2-1, is GAGVSQSPRYKVTKRGQDVALRCDPISGHVSLYWYRQALGQGPEFLTYFNYEAQQDKSGLPNDRFSAERPEGSISTLTIQRTEQRDSAMYRCASSGLAVNNEQFFGPGTRLTVL.

The V and J genes are TRBV7-2 and TRBJ2-7; TRBD1 agrees at 11 bases. Trimming cost V 4 bases and J 7 bases; bases outside gene matches: 9. The CDR3 runs to 15 residues. CDR1 SGHTA and CDR2 FQGNSA come from the germline V gene. This CDR3 is CASSSPGQGAREQYF. DNA of the CDR3: TGTGCCAGCAGCTCCCCCGGACAGGGGGCGCGAGAGCAGTACTTC.

This clone was recorded once. This rearrangement joins TRBV7-2 to TRBJ2-5; no reliable D call. The V gene lost 8 bases and the J gene lost 3 bases, with 4 bases spanning the gap. The CDR3 length is 10 residues. Germline V lookup: CDR1 SGHTA, CDR2 FQGNSA. The CDR3 DNA reads as TGTGCCAGCGCAGAAGAGACCCAGTACTTC. The encoded protein is CASAEETQYF.

The chain carries TRBV7-9 and TRBJ2-5; D unresolved. CDR3 size: 15 residues. V was clipped by 4 bases and J by 1 base, with 13 bases between them. The V gene's germline CDR1 is SEHNR and CDR2 FQNEAQ (reference sequence). The CDR3 DNA is TGTGCCAGCAGCTATCATACAGTAACCCAAGAGACCCAGTACTTC. It translates to CASSYHTVTQETQYF.

The chain uses TRBV9 and TRBJ1-1; a weak D match, TRBD1 (6 bases). Germline V gene sequence: CDR1 SGDLS, CDR2 YYNGEE. V was trimmed by 1 base and J by 8 bases, leaving 12 bases between them. The CDR3 runs 13 residues. The CDR3 sequence is CASSVRGGREAFF. The CDR3 bases are TGTGCCAGCAGCGTAAGAGGGGGTAGGGAAGCTTTCTTT.

The chain has TRBV18 and TRBJ2-4; possibly TRBD2 for D (5 bases). CDR1 KGHSH and CDR2 LQKENI come from the germline V gene. This CDR3 spans 13 amino acids. The ends were cut back, 6 bases at V and 1 base at J, with 7 bases in the middle. CDR3 region: CASSSSAKNIQYF. The CDR3 DNA is TGTGCCAGCTCGTCTAGCGCCAAAAACATTCAGTACTTC.

This chain connects TRBV13 to TRBJ1-3, with 8 bases lining up with TRBD1. CDR1 and CDR2 (germline): PRHDT, FYEKMQ (reference sequence). With V trimmed by 5 bases and J by 0 bases, 12 bases remained unmatched. The CDR3 is 18 amino acids. CDR3: CASSPLPGQVSSGNTIYF. The CDR3 DNA follows: TGTGCCAGCAGCCCCCTACCGGGACAGGTGAGCTCTGGAAACACCATATATTTT.

There are a few counts of this clone. The V and J genes are TRBV7-9 and TRBJ2-7, with D possibly TRBD1 on 6 matching bases. Trimming pared 4 bases from V and 5 bases from J, leaving 12 bases between. CDR3 size: 13 residues. Germline-derived CDR1 and CDR2 are SEHNR and FQNEAQ (reference sequence). CDR3 sequence reads: CASSSFRGHEQYF. CDR3 nucleotide sequence: TGTGCCAGCAGCTCGTTCAGGGGCCACGAGCAGTACTTC.